This is a list of T cell receptor beta chains from one sample in a study of response to subunit inactivated influenza vaccine. Using its own MiXCR run on the RT-PCR reads, TCRdb lists one record per CDR3 protein. This sample has 500,000 to 700,000 distinct CDR3 sequences, with around 25% found just once. These data also featured in a second study, about T cells expressing NK-cell markers.

The sample in question was CD4+ T cells sorted from PBMCs, obtained 11 to 12 days after vaccination. These receptors originate from a man aged 45-65 years who received an inactivated influenza vaccine. Both conserved end residues are part of each CDR3. The order of the fields is D gene, J gene, CDR3 length, clone size, V gene, CDR3 protein, CDR3 DNA. D genes are given only for firm matches. The size entry is marked missing in some rows and otherwise reads once, few, many or a size class.

. | TRBJ2-4 | 16 | . | TRBV28 | CASSPLKTRAKNIQYF | TGTGCCAGCAGCCCACTGAAGACACGAGCCAAAAACATTCAGTACTTC
. | TRBJ1-5 | 15 | . | TRBV2 | CASSENWSPNQPQHF | TGTGCCAGCAGTGAAAACTGGAGCCCCAATCAGCCCCAGCATTTT
. | TRBJ1-1 | 13 | few | TRBV7-2 | CASSLEGLRGAFF | TGTGCCAGCAGCTTAGAGGGGCTGCGGGGGGCTTTCTTT
. | TRBJ2-6 | 13 | . | TRBV6-1 | CASRVVGANVLTF | TGTGCCAGCAGGGTGGTTGGGGCCAACGTCCTGACTTTC
TRBD2 | TRBJ2-5 | 19 | few | TRBV4-2 | CASSQQPGLAGVYQETQYF | TGTGCCAGCAGCCAACAACCAGGACTAGCGGGAGTGTACCAAGAGACCCAGTACTTC
. | TRBJ2-6 | 19 | many | TRBV21-1 | CASSTRLSGGVSGANVLTF | TGTGCCAGCAGCACCCGACTTAGCGGGGGAGTATCTGGGGCCAACGTCCTGACTTTC
. | TRBJ1-2 | 15 | . | TRBV18 | CASSPGMEGSYGYIF | TGTGCCAGCTCACCAGGCATGGAGGGAAGCTATGGCTACATCTTC
. | TRBJ2-5 | 11 | few | TRBV10-3 | CAARGQETQYF | TGTGCCGCGAGGGGACAAGAGACCCAGTACTTC
. | TRBJ1-1 | 14 | few | TRBV12-3/TRBV12-4 | CASSRGGGITEAFF | TGTGCCAGCAGCAGAGGGGGGGGGATCACTGAAGCTTTCTTT
TRBD2 | TRBJ2-3 | 15 | few | TRBV20-1 | CSSIAGGWGTDTQYF | TGCAGTTCAATAGCGGGGGGATGGGGCACAGATACGCAGTATTTT
TRBD2 | TRBJ2-7 | 15 | . | TRBV6-2/TRBV6-3 | CASSYMASGPYEQYF | TGTGCCAGCAGTTACATGGCTAGCGGTCCCTACGAGCAGTACTTC
. | TRBJ1-3 | 17 | few | TRBV4-2 | CASSQDLRARAGNTIYF | TGTGCCAGCAGCCAAGATCTAAGGGCCAGGGCTGGAAACACCATATATTTT
TRBD1 | TRBJ2-3 | 16 | many | TRBV5-1 | CASSLDGQGIADTQYF | TGCGCCAGCAGCTTGGATGGACAGGGGATTGCAGATACGCAGTATTTT
TRBD1 | TRBJ2-1 | 14 | few | TRBV10-3 | CAIERTGGNNEQFF | TGTGCCATCGAGCGGACAGGGGGTAACAATGAGCAGTTCTTC
. | TRBJ2-7 | 11 | . | TRBV19 | CASSGWDEQYF | TGTGCCAGTAGTGGTTGGGACGAGCAGTACTTC
. | TRBJ2-5 | 13 | few | TRBV20-1 | CSASTGPQETQYF | TGCAGTGCTAGTACCGGCCCCCAAGAGACCCAGTACTTC
TRBD2 | TRBJ2-3 | 16 | few | TRBV20-1 | CSAAGTSGGEADTQYF | TGCAGTGCAGCCGGGACTAGCGGGGGGGAGGCAGATACGCAGTATTTT
. | TRBJ2-3 | 16 | few | TRBV4-3 | CASSQDTRVGFETQYF | TGCGCCAGCAGCCAAGATACCAGGGTGGGGTTCGAGACGCAGTATTTT
TRBD1 | TRBJ2-7 | 13 | . | TRBV7-2 | CASSPTGLREQYF | TGTGCCAGCAGCCCGACAGGGTTGCGGGAGCAGTACTTC
. | TRBJ1-1 | 14 | . | TRBV12-3/TRBV12-4 | CASSLWGLNTEAFF | TGTGCCAGCAGTTTGTGGGGACTGAACACTGAAGCTTTCTTT
. | TRBJ1-2 | 14 | . | TRBV12-3/TRBV12-4 | CASSWRTVAYGYTF | TGTGCCAGCAGTTGGCGGACAGTGGCCTATGGCTACACCTTC